The 25 T cell receptor beta chains presented below share a single source sample, sequenced in a study of T cells in Graves' hyperthyroidism and ophthalmopathy. Amplified regions were TCR beta CDR3 sequences from RNA transcripts. A set of HTBI primers served as the primers for a first-round RT-PCR of the TCR CDR3. A single record per CDR3 protein comes from TCRdb applying MiXCR to the multiplex PCR reads. The sample records about 690,000 distinct CDR3 sequences, around 15% being singletons. Input material: blood. These receptors came from a man in his forties or fifties with Graves' hyperthyroidism.

In this sample, this clonotype turned up many times. The V gene is TRBV12-3 or TRBV12-4, the J gene TRBJ2-3; D is unclear. Trimming took 6 bases from V and 2 from J, leaving 21 bases between them. The CDR3 runs 17 residues. CDR3 nucleotide sequence: TGTGCCAGCAGCCCTCTAGACTGGAGCCGGAACACAGATACGCAGTATTTT. Translation gives CASSPLDWSRNTDTQYF.

A note on this clonotype: At one end the junction does not follow the germline gene, possibly because of a read error. The rearrangement joins TRBV6-1 to TRBJ2-2; D possibly corresponds to TRBD2 (5 bases). Germline values: CDR1 MNHNS, CDR2 SASEGT. CDR3 length: 14 amino acids. CDR3 in DNA: TGTGCCAGCAGTGAACAATATGGAGCCGGGGAGCTGGTTTTT. It encodes CASSEQYGAGELVF.

Many counts were recorded for this clonotype. The rearrangement uses TRBV28 and TRBJ2-3; 7 bases fit TRBD2. The CDR3 runs to 16 residues. The V and J ends lost 4 bases and 2 bases, in that order; junction bases with no gene match: 9. Per germline, CDR1 MDHEN and CDR2 SYDVKM. CDR3 sequence reads: CASSSAGTTLTDTQYF. CDR3 nucleotide sequence: TGTGCCAGCAGTTCCGCCGGGACTACCCTCACAGATACGCAGTATTTT.

This clonotype showed up many times. The rearrangement uses TRBV7-2 and TRBJ2-5; the match to TRBD2 covers 9 bases. This CDR3 has 15 amino acids. CDR1 is SGHTA, CDR2 FQGNSA, per germline. V trimming: 2 bases; J trimming: 5 bases; junction bases outside the gene matches: 6. The CDR3 loop reads CASSLQAGGGETQYF. The CDR3 nucleotides are TGTGCCAGCAGCTTACAAGCGGGGGGCGGGGAGACCCAGTACTTC.

The CDR3 DNA is TGTGCCAGTAGACCCCAGGACAGAGGGACTGAAGCTTTCTTT. Amino acid sequence: CASRPQDRGTEAFF. This sequence joins TRBV19 and TRBJ1-1, with D possibly matching TRBD1 (6 bases). V dropped 6 bases and J dropped 5 bases, with 16 bases sitting between them. This CDR3 is built from 14 residues. Germline V lookup: CDR1 LNHDA, CDR2 SQIVND (reference sequence).

CDR3 coding DNA: TGTGCCAGCAGCCGAGGGACTAGCGGGAGCCCAGATACGCAGTATTTT. Translation gives CASSRGTSGSPDTQYF. The rearrangement uses TRBV11-3 and TRBJ2-3; 14 nucleotides align to TRBD2. V gave up 5 bases and J gave up 4 bases; unmatched junction bases: 5. Germline CDR1 is SGHNT and CDR2 is YENEEA. The CDR3 length is 16 residues.

This clonotype was recorded many times. V is TRBV6-2 or TRBV6-3 and J is TRBJ2-2; tentatively, D is TRBD1 (6 bases). The germline V and J ends were trimmed by 4 bases and 5 bases, with 14 bases remaining between them. The CDR3 spans 15 residues. CDR1 MNHEY and CDR2 SVGEGT come from the germline V gene. CDR3 bases: TGTGCCAGCAGTTGGGGAATGAGGGGGACCGGGGAGCTGTTTTTT. It specifies CASSWGMRGTGELFF.

This clonotype occurred a few times. V usage is TRBV6-1 and J usage is TRBJ2-3; D possibly corresponds to TRBD2 (6 bases). The CDR3 sequence is 20 residues long. Trimming removed 8 bases from V and 1 base from J, with 31 bases in between. The V gene's germline CDR1 is MNHNS and CDR2 SASEGT. CDR3 amino acids: CASGPGDRRRDVSGTDTQYF. The CDR3 nucleotides read TGTGCCAGCGGCCCTGGAGATAGGCGGAGGGATGTGTCGGGCACAGATACGCAGTATTTT.

Ten or more counts support this clonotype. V usage is TRBV28 and J usage is TRBJ1-1; D is unclear. The CDR3 consists of 13 residues. V lost 8 bases and J 1 base, leaving 11 bases between the germline ends. Germline assignment: CDR1 MDHEN and CDR2 SYDVKM. The CDR3 spells CASARFRNTEAFF. CDR3 nucleotides: TGTGCCAGCGCGAGGTTTCGGAACACTGAAGCTTTCTTT.

The V call is TRBV6-2 or TRBV6-3, the J call TRBJ2-4; 9 bases map to TRBD1. The germline CDR1 and CDR2 sequences are MNHEY and SVGEGT. Germline trimming cut 2 bases from V and 9 bases from J; bases unmatched to any gene: 8. The CDR3 has 15 amino acids. CDR3 DNA: TGTGCCAGCAGTTACGCCCGGGACAGGGTTTCCATTCAGTACTTC. Its translation: CASSYARDRVSIQYF.

This clonotype came up many times. The V and J genes are TRBV28 and TRBJ1-2; 11 nucleotides line up with TRBD1. The CDR3 sequence is 15 residues long. V was pared by 10 bases and J by 4 bases, with 11 bases of the junction left unmatched. CDR1 and CDR2 from the germline V gene are MDHEN and SYDVKM. The CDR3 DNA follows: TGTGCCACGAGATATCCGGGACAGGGGGTCTATGGCTACACCTTC. Translation gives CATRYPGQGVYGYTF.

This clonotype has more than one count but fewer than ten. The chain is built from TRBV4-1 and TRBJ1-1, with D possibly TRBD1 on 6 matching bases. Between the trimmed V and J ends, which lost 6 bases and 2 bases, there was a span of 13 bases. This CDR3 has 14 residues. Germline V gene lookup returns CDR1 MGHRA and CDR2 YSYEKL. Here the CDR3 reads CASRLQGGNTEAFF. The CDR3, as DNA: TGCGCCAGCAGACTACAAGGGGGTAACACTGAAGCTTTCTTT.

Remarks on this clonotype: With a much larger clone just one base away, this may be a read error. Since no conserved phenylalanine or tryptophan closes the CDR3, a read error is the likely cause. This rearrangement joins TRBV7-9 to TRBJ2-1; 7 bases match TRBD2. Trimming cost V 5 bases and J 0 bases; bases outside gene matches: 16. Germline V gene lookup returns CDR1 SEHNR and CDR2 FQNEAQ (reference sequence). This CDR3 comprises 19 residues. The CDR3 is CASSRGGLADTYSYNEQFI. CDR3 coding DNA: TGTGCCAGCAGCAGAGGAGGTCTAGCGGACACCTACTCCTACAATGAGCAGTTCATC.

This rearrangement joins TRBV20-1 to TRBJ1-4; tentatively, D is TRBD1 (5 bases). The CDR3 consists of 13 residues. V lost 5 bases and J 5 bases, leaving 12 bases between the germline ends. The germline V gene encodes CDR1 DFQATT and CDR2 SNEGSKA (reference sequence). CDR3 coding DNA: TGCAGTGCTTCCCGGGAGGGGAATGAAAAACTGTTTTTT. Encoded protein: CSASREGNEKLFF.

This clonotype was detected only a few times. V is TRBV28 and J is TRBJ2-1; 8 nucleotides line up with TRBD2. This CDR3 comprises 14 residues. The germline V gene encodes CDR1 MDHEN and CDR2 SYDVKM. J gave up 9 bases and V 10 bases, and 14 bases lay outside the gene matches. This CDR3 is CATLDGGASGEQFF. As DNA, the CDR3 is TGTGCCACCTTGGACGGGGGGGCCTCTGGTGAGCAGTTCTTC.

This clonotype appeared a few times. V is TRBV6-1 and J is TRBJ2-3, with 10 bases matching TRBD2. The CDR3 consists of 17 residues. The germline V gene has CDR1 MNHNS and CDR2 SASEGT. The V gene end was trimmed by 5 bases and the J gene end by 0 bases; junction bases not matched to a gene: 8. CDR3 amino acids: CASSPSGLAASTDTQYF. CDR3 sequence (DNA): TGTGCCAGCAGTCCCTCCGGACTAGCGGCTAGCACAGATACGCAGTATTTT.

This clonotype was seen ten or more times. The chain combines TRBV12-3 or TRBV12-4 with TRBJ1-2; perhaps TRBD1 as D (6 bases). The V and J ends lost 6 bases and 6 bases respectively, with 11 bases between them. There are 12 residues in the CDR3. Here the CDR3 DNA reads TGTGCCAGCAGAGGAACAGGGAATGGCTACACCTTC. This sequence encodes CASRGTGNGYTF.

At least ten counts were recorded for this clonotype. This chain uses TRBV12-3 or TRBV12-4 with TRBJ2-7; TRBD1 aligns across 9 bases. The CDR3 extends over 14 amino acids. Trimming removed 5 bases from V and 3 bases from J; junction bases left unmatched: 5. The CDR3 bases are TGTGCCAGCAGTCCACAGGGGGCAGTCTACGAGCAGTACTTC. Translating gives CASSPQGAVYEQYF.

In this sample, this clonotype turned up many times. V and J are TRBV28 and TRBJ1-6; D is undetermined. Trimming shortened V by 3 bases and J by 2 bases, and 8 bases separated the two germline ends. The CDR3 is 15 amino acids. Germline loops: CDR1 MDHEN, CDR2 SYDVKM. Here the CDR3 reads CASSFAGTYNSPLHF. DNA of the CDR3: TGTGCCAGCAGTTTTGCGGGAACCTATAATTCACCCCTCCACTTT. Drawing the rest from reference TRBV28 and TRBJ1-6, the complete variable domain is DVKVTQSSRYLVKRTGEKVFLECVQDMDHENMFWYRQDPGLGLRLIYFSYDVKMKEKGDIPEGYSVSREKKERFSLILESASTNQTSMYLCASSFAGTYNSPLHFGNGTRLTVT.

This clonotype was picked up many times. The chain joins TRBV5-1 to TRBJ2-1, with 12 bases matching TRBD1. CDR1 SGHRS and CDR2 YFSETQ come from the germline V gene. Trimming took 5 bases from V and 4 from J; bases not matched to a gene: 13. This CDR3 contains 18 residues. CDR3 sequence reads: CASSPAGQGAGGYNEQFF. CDR3 bases: TGCGCCAGCAGTCCGGCGGGACAGGGGGCAGGAGGATACAATGAGCAGTTCTTC.

The J gene is TRBJ2-7, the V gene TRBV3-1; D is ambiguous. Trimming pared 1 base from V and 1 base from J, leaving 8 bases between. From germline, CDR1 is LGHDT and CDR2 YNNKEL (reference sequence). This CDR3 spans 14 amino acids. The CDR3 DNA follows: TGTGCCAGCAGCCAAGGGCAACAGTCCTACGAGCAGTACTTC. Its translation: CASSQGQQSYEQYF.

The V call is TRBV6-5, the J call TRBJ1-1, with D perhaps TRBD1 (6 bases). Germline CDR1 reads MNHEY; CDR2 reads SVGAGI. The CDR3 has 14 amino acids. Trimming took off 2 bases at V and 4 bases at J, with 11 bases between the two ends. CDR3 DNA: TGTGCCAGCAGTTACACACAGGGCAGCACTGAAGCTTTCTTT. This gives the protein CASSYTQGSTEAFF.

This clonotype was detected only a few times. V is TRBV28 and J is TRBJ2-4; 8 bases fit TRBD2. CDR3 size: 17 residues. Germline V gene data show CDR1 as MDHEN and CDR2 as SYDVKM. Trimming took 3 bases from V and 0 from J; bases not matched to a gene: 7. CDR3 protein: CASSFELSGIAKNIQYF. In nucleotides, the CDR3 is TGTGCCAGCAGTTTCGAACTTAGCGGGATAGCCAAAAACATTCAGTACTTC.

This clonotype was observed a handful of times. V gene TRBV20-1 combines with J gene TRBJ1-2, with D uncertain. The CDR3 sequence is 12 residues long. Trimming cost V 6 bases and J 5 bases, with 13 bases left between them. Looked up from germline, CDR1 is DFQATT and CDR2 is SNEGSKA (reference sequence). CDR3 region: CSATDRAYGYTF. CDR3 coding DNA: TGCAGTGCCACCGACCGGGCGTATGGCTACACCTTC.

This clonotype was detected ten times or more. This chain joins TRBV12-3 or TRBV12-4 and TRBJ1-4, with D maybe TRBD1 (6 bases). The CDR3 is made up of 16 amino acids. The V and J ends lost 5 bases and 0 bases respectively, with 13 bases between them. CDR3 in DNA: TGTGCCAGCAGTAAAAGGGGGGCCACAACTAATGAAAAACTGTTTTTT. Encoded protein: CASSKRGATTNEKLFF.